Below are 17 T cell receptor beta chains sequenced from a single sample in a study of CD8+ T cells in alopecia areata. As to treatment: oral pan-JAK inhibitor, 5-10 mg twice daily. Following RNA extraction, reverse transcription yielded cDNA that acted as the sequencing template. Only in-frame clones appear in the TCRdb table, and some are missing; sequencing was by immunoSEQ multiplex PCR. Here the sample spans about 120,000 clones, around 58% being singletons. Sequenced material: CD8+ T cells sorted from blood, taken at week 4, from a patient treated with tofacitinib. Source of these receptors: a human donor with alopecia areata.

The rearrangement joins TRBV5-1 to TRBJ1-1; 8 positions agree with TRBD1. The V gene end was trimmed by 4 bases and the J gene end by 3 bases; junction bases not matched to a gene: 8. CDR3 length: 15 amino acids. Germline loops: CDR1 SGHRS, CDR2 YFSETQ. The CDR3 loop is CASSALGQGDTEAFF. The CDR3 region has the DNA TGCGCCAGCAGCGCTTTAGGACAGGGCGACACTGAAGCTTTCTTT.

CDR3 in amino acids: CSVDSSGYTGELFF. The CDR3 DNA reads as TGCAGCGTCGACTCTAGCGGGTACACCGGGGAGCTGTTTTTT. The chain recombines TRBV29-1 with TRBJ2-2; TRBD2 agrees at 8 bases. The germline CDR1 and CDR2 sequences are SQVTM and ANQGSEA. The V and J ends lost 6 bases and 3 bases, in that order; junction bases with no gene match: 6. CDR3 length: 14 amino acids.

This sequence joins TRBV29-1 and TRBJ2-7; 10 bases fit TRBD2. V lost 5 bases, J lost 2 bases, and 3 bases stayed unmatched. In germline, CDR1 is SQVTM, CDR2 ANQGSEA. The CDR3 consists of 13 residues. CDR3 residues: CSVWTSGAYEQYF. For the CDR3, the DNA is TGCAGCGTTTGGACTAGCGGTGCCTACGAGCAGTACTTC.

This clone appeared a single time. The V call is TRBV6-6, the J call TRBJ2-7; 8 bases are shared with TRBD2. Germline V lookup: CDR1 MNHNY, CDR2 SVGAGI (reference sequence). Trimming removed 0 bases from V and 0 bases from J; junction bases left unmatched: 4. This CDR3 spans 16 amino acids. The DNA for the CDR3 is TGTGCCAGCAGTTACTCGACCAGCGGGAGCTCCTACGAGCAGTACTTC. It codes for CASSYSTSGSSYEQYF.

The chain uses TRBV5-4 and TRBJ1-1, with D hard to call. Germline V gene data show CDR1 as SGHNT and CDR2 as YYREEE (reference sequence). Trimming pared 4 bases from V and 3 bases from J, leaving 22 bases between. The CDR3 consists of 17 residues. The CDR3 region has the DNA TGTGCCAGCAGCCCGTGGGAGGTCTTAAGGGTGTACACTGAAGCTTTCTTT. Amino acid sequence: CASSPWEVLRVYTEAFF.

V and J are TRBV5-1 and TRBJ2-6; D gene uncertain. The CDR3 length is 17 residues. Trimming stripped 0 bases from V and 0 bases from J, with 10 bases between. The germline V gene has CDR1 SGHRS and CDR2 YFSETQ. The CDR3 sequence is CASSLEGRDSGANVLTF. The DNA for the CDR3 is TGCGCCAGCAGCTTGGAGGGCAGAGACTCTGGGGCCAACGTCCTGACTTTC.

This clone came up a few times. The chain is built from TRBV20-1 and TRBJ2-3; D call uncertain. Germline V CDR1 and CDR2: DFQATT, SNEGSKA (reference sequence). This CDR3 is built from 11 residues. V lost 6 bases, J lost 2 bases, and 6 bases lay in between. The CDR3 sequence is CSAYYTDTQYF. CDR3 coding DNA: TGCAGTGCCTACTACACAGATACGCAGTATTTT.

This clone was seen more than once but under ten times. The rearrangement uses TRBV28 and TRBJ2-5; 9 positions agree with TRBD1. The germline V gene has CDR1 MDHEN and CDR2 SYDVKM. Trimming took 1 base from V and 5 from J; bases not matched to a gene: 8. This CDR3 has 16 residues. CDR3 amino acids: CASSLFGTGLGETQYF. The CDR3 nucleotides read TGTGCCAGCAGTTTATTCGGGACAGGGCTGGGGGAGACCCAGTACTTC.

Only a few counts were recorded for this clone. This chain joins TRBV29-1 and TRBJ2-7; 7 nucleotides agree with TRBD1. CDR3 length: 12 amino acids. Looked up from germline, CDR1 is SQVTM and CDR2 is ANQGSEA. The junction had 5 bases not matched to a gene; V was cut back by 5 bases and J by 4 bases. The chain's CDR3 is CSVPGQLYEQYF. The CDR3 DNA is TGCAGCGTTCCGGGACAGTTATACGAGCAGTACTTC.

The genes are TRBV4-1 and TRBJ2-1, with TRBD2 matching over 11 bases. CDR1 MGHRA and CDR2 YSYEKL come from the germline V gene. This CDR3 is built from 15 residues. The V segment lost 1 base and the J segment 7 bases; nucleotides outside the gene matches: 3. The CDR3 DNA is TGCGCCAGCAGCCAAGCTAGCGGGGGGAGGAATGAGCAGTTCTTC. Translation: CASSQASGGRNEQFF.

The CDR3 loop reads CSVEDARSVGPEGTQYF. The CDR3 coding sequence is TGCAGCGTTGAAGATGCCCGGAGCGTGGGACCTGAGGGTACGCAGTATTTT. The V call is TRBV29-1, the J call TRBJ2-3, with D tentatively TRBD1 or TRBD2 (5 bases each). The CDR3 has 17 amino acids. Germline V CDR1 and CDR2: SQVTM, ANQGSEA. V lost 0 bases and J lost 8, with 24 bases in between.

This clone was observed a handful of times. The rearrangement uses TRBV9 and TRBJ1-2; TRBD1 agrees at 8 bases. Per germline, CDR1 SGDLS and CDR2 YYNGEE. The CDR3 length is 13 residues. V lost 4 bases to trimming and J lost 7 bases; unmatched junction nucleotides: 6. CDR3 protein: CASSKQGETGYTF. The CDR3 bases are TGTGCCAGCAGCAAACAGGGGGAGACTGGCTACACCTTC.

The chain links TRBV10-3 to TRBJ2-7; TRBD1 aligns across 8 bases. The germline V gene encodes CDR1 ENHRY and CDR2 SYGVKD. The trim removed 8 bases at V and 5 bases at J, leaving 11 bases unmatched. The CDR3 spans 14 residues. DNA for the CDR3: TGTGCCATCTCGGGGAAGACAGGGGACAACGAGCAGTACTTC. Translating it yields CAISGKTGDNEQYF.

V and J are TRBV18 and TRBJ1-1; 9 nucleotides agree with TRBD1. V was pared by 0 bases and J by 4 bases, with 3 bases of the junction left unmatched. Germline CDR1 and CDR2: KGHSH and LQKENI. The CDR3 runs 15 residues. CDR3 in DNA: TGTGCCAGCTCACCACCGGGACAGGGTGGCACTGAAGCTTTCTTT. Protein: CASSPPGQGGTEAFF.

The chain has TRBV29-1 and TRBJ2-3, with 11 nucleotides matching TRBD2. Germline CDR1 reads SQVTM; CDR2 reads ANQGSEA. The CDR3 sequence is 14 residues long. The ends lost 5 bases at V and 3 bases at J; junction bases unmatched: 4. CDR3 region: CSVLVAGGTDTQYF. CDR3 sequence (DNA): TGCAGCGTTTTAGTAGCGGGGGGGACAGATACGCAGTATTTT.

The chain employs TRBV28 and TRBJ2-5; 8 bases fit TRBD1. Trimming cost V 3 bases and J 5 bases; bases outside gene matches: 8. From germline, CDR1 is MDHEN and CDR2 SYDVKM. The CDR3 consists of 15 residues. CDR3 amino acids: CASSLDRVLPETQYF. CDR3 coding DNA: TGTGCCAGCAGTTTGGACAGGGTGCTTCCGGAGACCCAGTACTTC.

The chain recombines TRBV7-9 with TRBJ2-2, with TRBD2 matching 9 bases. The CDR3 extends over 16 amino acids. V shed 1 base and J 3 bases; nucleotides not matched to a gene: 3. Germline V gene data show CDR1 as SEHNR and CDR2 as FQNEAQ (reference sequence). DNA of the CDR3: TGTGCCAGCAGCTTAGAACTAGCGGGCTACACCGGGGAGCTGTTTTTT. Translating it yields CASSLELAGYTGELFF.